This TCR beta chain is from a study of Ad26.COV2.S vaccination and SARS-CoV-2 variants. Treatment of the sample: around 19 received Ad26.COV2.S at low or high dose, single or two shots; roughly 5 received placebo; per-sample allocation not given. Sampling took place 63 days after the first vaccine or placebo injection. The vaccine delivered Wuhan-strain SARS-CoV-2 spike through an Ad26 vector. Points on this clone: Its antigen is currently unknown.

Sequencing was performed with immunoSEQ multiplex PCR; in TCRdb, only in-frame clones are kept and a portion is missing. Here the sample spans about 400,000 clones, around four fifths being singletons. General study findings and limits: Researchers cautioned that TCR breadth and depth analyses may have underestimated total T cell responses. Substantial breadth was reportedly displayed by spike-specific CD8+ and CD4+ T cell responses after vaccination. Spike-specific TCR breadth ran higher among vaccine recipients than placebo recipients.

The material was peripheral blood, obtained in a trial of Ad26.COV2.S vaccine versus placebo. This clonotype originated in a person between 18 and 65 years old who received the Ad26.COV2.S COVID-19 vaccine or a placebo.

CDR3 coding DNA: TGTGCCAGCAGTCGAACTACGCAGTATTTT. This sequence encodes CASSRTTQYF. The rearrangement joins TRBV12-3 or TRBV12-4 to TRBJ2-3, with unresolved D. Trimming cost V 5 bases and J 8 bases, with 5 bases left between them. This CDR3 is 10 amino acids long.